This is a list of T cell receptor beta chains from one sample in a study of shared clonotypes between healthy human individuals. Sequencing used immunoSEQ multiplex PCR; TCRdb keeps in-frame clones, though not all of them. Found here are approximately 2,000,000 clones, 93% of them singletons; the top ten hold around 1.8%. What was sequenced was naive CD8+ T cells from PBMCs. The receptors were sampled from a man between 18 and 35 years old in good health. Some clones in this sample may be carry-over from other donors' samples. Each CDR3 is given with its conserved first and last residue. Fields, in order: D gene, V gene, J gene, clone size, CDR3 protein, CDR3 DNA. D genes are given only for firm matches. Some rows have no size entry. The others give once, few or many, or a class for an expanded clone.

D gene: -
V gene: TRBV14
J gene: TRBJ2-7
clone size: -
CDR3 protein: CASSQANPYEQYF
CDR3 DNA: TGTGCCAGCAGCCAGGCTAACCCTTACGAGCAGTACTTC

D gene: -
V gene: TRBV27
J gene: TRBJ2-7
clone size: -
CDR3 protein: CASSPPGGAYEQYF
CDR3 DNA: TGTGCCAGCAGTCCCCCGGGCGGAGCCTACGAGCAGTACTTC

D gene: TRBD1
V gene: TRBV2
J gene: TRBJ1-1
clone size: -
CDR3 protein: CASSGMTGAGTEAFF
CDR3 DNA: TGTGCCAGCAGTGGGATGACAGGGGCAGGCACTGAAGCTTTCTTT

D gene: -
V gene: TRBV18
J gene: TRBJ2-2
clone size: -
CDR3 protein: CASSPTPRSSREPLTGELFF
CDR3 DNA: TGTGCCAGCTCCCCCACCCCACGTTCATCGAGGGAACCCTTAACCGGGGAGCTGTTTTTT

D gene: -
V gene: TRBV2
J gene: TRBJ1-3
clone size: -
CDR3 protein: CARDRDSGNTIYF
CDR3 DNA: TGTGCCAGGGACAGAGACTCTGGAAACACCATATATTTT

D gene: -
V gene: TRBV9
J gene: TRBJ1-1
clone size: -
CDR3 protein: CASSAARGGNTEAFF
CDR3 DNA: TGTGCCAGCAGCGCCGCGCGGGGAGGAAACACTGAAGCTTTCTTT

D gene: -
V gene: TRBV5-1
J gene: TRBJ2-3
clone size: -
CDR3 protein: CASSLTTSSTDTQYF
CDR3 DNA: TGCGCCAGCAGCTTGACTACCTCTAGCACAGATACGCAGTATTTT

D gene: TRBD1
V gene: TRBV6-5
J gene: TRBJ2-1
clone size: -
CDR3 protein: CASGQGSYNEQFF
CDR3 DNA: TGTGCCAGCGGACAGGGCTCCTACAATGAGCAGTTCTTC

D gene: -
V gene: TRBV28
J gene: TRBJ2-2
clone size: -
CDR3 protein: CASSLRGNTGELFF
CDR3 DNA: TGTGCCAGCAGTTTGAGGGGGAACACCGGGGAGCTGTTTTTT

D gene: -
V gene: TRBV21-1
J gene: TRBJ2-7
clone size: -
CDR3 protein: CASSNPRGVTYEQYF
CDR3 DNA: TGTGCCAGCAGCAACCCTCGGGGAGTAACCTACGAGCAGTACTTC

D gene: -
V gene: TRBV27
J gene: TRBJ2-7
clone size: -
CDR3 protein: CASTSDPSYEQYF
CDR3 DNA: TGTGCCAGCACGAGCGACCCGTCCTACGAGCAGTACTTC

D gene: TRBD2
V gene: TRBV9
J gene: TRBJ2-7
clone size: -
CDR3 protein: CASSVTGLAGYEQYF
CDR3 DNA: TGTGCCAGCAGCGTAACGGGACTAGCGGGATACGAGCAGTACTTC

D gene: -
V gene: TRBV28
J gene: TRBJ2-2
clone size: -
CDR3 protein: CASSFWRKNTGELFF
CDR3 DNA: TGTGCCAGCAGTTTCTGGCGGAAGAACACCGGGGAGCTGTTTTTT

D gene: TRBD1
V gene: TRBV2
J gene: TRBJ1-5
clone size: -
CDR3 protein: CASSDWGQGDQPQHF
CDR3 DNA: TGTGCCAGCAGTGATTGGGGACAGGGGGATCAGCCCCAGCATTTT

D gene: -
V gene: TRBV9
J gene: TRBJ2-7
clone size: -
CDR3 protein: CASSARETSPYEQYF
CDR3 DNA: TGTGCCAGCAGCGCCCGGGAGACGAGCCCCTACGAGCAGTACTTC

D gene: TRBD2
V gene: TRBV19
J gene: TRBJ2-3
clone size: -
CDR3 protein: CASSTTSGSTDTQYF
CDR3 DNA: TGTGCCAGTAGTACGACTAGCGGAAGCACAGATACGCAGTATTTT

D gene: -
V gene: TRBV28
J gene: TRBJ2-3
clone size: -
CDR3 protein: CASSFKVAGPDTQYF
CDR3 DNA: TGTGCCAGCAGTTTTAAAGTTGCGGGCCCAGATACGCAGTATTTT

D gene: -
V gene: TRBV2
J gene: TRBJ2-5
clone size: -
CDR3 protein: CASRGETQYF
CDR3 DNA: TGTGCCAGCAGGGGAGAGACCCAGTACTTC

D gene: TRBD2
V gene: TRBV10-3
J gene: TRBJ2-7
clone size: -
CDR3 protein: CAISDPGTSGSYEQYF
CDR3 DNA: TGTGCCATCAGTGACCCTGGGACTAGCGGGAGCTACGAGCAGTACTTC

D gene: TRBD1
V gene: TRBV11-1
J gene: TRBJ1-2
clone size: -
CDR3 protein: CASSLLGQGTMDGYTF
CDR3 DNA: TGTGCCAGCAGCTTACTGGGACAGGGCACCATGGATGGCTACACCTTC

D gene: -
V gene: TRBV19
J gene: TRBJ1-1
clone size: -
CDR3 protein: CASSISRGGTEAFF
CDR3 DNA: TGTGCCAGTAGTATTTCCAGGGGAGGGACTGAAGCTTTCTTT

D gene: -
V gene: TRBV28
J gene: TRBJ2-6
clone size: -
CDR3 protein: CASRSYSGANVLTF
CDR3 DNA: TGTGCCAGCAGGTCATACTCTGGGGCCAACGTCCTGACTTTC

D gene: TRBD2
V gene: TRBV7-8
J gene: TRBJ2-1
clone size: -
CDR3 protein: CASTARLAVIYNEQFF
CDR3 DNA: TGTGCCAGCACCGCCCGACTAGCGGTGATCTACAATGAGCAGTTCTTC

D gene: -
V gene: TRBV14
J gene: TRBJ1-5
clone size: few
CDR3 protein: CASSQGGSNQPQHF
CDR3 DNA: TGTGCCAGCAGCCAAGGTGGATCCAATCAGCCCCAGCATTTT

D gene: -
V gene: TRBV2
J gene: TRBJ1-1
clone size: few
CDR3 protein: CASTEVDRAFF
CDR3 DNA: TGTGCCAGCACTGAGGTGGACCGAGCTTTCTTT

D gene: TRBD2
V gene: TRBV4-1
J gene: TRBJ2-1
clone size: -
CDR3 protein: CASSQGPAGGSNEQFF
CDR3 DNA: TGCGCCAGCAGCCAAGGTCCAGCGGGGGGCTCCAATGAGCAGTTCTTC

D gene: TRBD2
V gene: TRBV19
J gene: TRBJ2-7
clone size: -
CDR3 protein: CASRDGLAGGYEQYF
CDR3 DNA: TGTGCCAGTAGGGACGGACTAGCGGGAGGGTACGAGCAGTACTTC

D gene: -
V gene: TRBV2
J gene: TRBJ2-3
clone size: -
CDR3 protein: CASIKSRLEADTQYF
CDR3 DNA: TGTGCCAGCATCAAAAGCCGGCTTGAGGCAGATACGCAGTATTTT

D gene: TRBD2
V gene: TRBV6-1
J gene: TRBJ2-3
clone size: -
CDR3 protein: CASSQKRGSTDTQYF
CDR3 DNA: TGTGCCAGCAGTCAAAAGCGGGGCAGCACAGATACGCAGTATTTT

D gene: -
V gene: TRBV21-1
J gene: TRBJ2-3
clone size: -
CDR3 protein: CASSNWTGEDTQYF
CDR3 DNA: TGTGCCAGCAGCAATTGGACAGGTGAAGATACGCAGTATTTT

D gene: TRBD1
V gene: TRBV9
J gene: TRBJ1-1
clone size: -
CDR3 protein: CASSSPGQGRLNTEAFF
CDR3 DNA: TGTGCCAGCAGCTCCCCAGGACAGGGGAGGCTGAACACTGAAGCTTTCTTT

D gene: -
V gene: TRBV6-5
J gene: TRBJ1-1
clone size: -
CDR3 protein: CASSRTDMNTEAFF
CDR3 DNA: TGTGCCAGCAGTCGGACGGACATGAACACTGAAGCTTTCTTT

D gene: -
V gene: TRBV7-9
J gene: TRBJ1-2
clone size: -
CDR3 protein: CASKFSDSSYGYTF
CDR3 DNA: TGTGCCAGCAAATTTTCGGACAGCTCCTATGGCTACACCTTC

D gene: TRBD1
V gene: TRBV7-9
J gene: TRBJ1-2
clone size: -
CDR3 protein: CASSAPGDRVYGYTF
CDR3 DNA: TGTGCCAGCAGCGCTCCGGGGGACAGGGTCTATGGCTACACCTTC

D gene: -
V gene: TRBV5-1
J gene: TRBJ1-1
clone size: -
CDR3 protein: CASSLTARQDEAFF
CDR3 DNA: TGCGCCAGCAGCTTGACCGCCCGACAGGATGAAGCTTTCTTT

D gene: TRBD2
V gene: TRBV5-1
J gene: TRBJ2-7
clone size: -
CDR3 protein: CASSEVLGGRHYEQYF
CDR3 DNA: TGCGCCAGCAGTGAGGTCCTGGGCGGGAGACACTACGAGCAGTACTTC

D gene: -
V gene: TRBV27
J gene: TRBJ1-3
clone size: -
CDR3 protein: CASSTLDPGNTIYF
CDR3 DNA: TGTGCCAGCAGTACTCTGGATCCCGGAAACACCATATATTTT

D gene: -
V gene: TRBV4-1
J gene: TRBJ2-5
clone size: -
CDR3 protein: CASSQVTGEEETQYF
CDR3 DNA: TGCGCCAGCAGCCAAGTTACGGGGGAAGAAGAGACCCAGTACTTC

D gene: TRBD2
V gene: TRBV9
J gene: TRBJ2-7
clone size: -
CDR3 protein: CASSDGGRAKDEQYF
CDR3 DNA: TGTGCCAGCAGCGACGGCGGGAGGGCCAAAGACGAGCAGTACTTC

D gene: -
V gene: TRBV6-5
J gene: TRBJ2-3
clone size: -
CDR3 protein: CASRPDRTDTQYF
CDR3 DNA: TGTGCCAGCAGACCGGACCGCACAGATACGCAGTATTTT